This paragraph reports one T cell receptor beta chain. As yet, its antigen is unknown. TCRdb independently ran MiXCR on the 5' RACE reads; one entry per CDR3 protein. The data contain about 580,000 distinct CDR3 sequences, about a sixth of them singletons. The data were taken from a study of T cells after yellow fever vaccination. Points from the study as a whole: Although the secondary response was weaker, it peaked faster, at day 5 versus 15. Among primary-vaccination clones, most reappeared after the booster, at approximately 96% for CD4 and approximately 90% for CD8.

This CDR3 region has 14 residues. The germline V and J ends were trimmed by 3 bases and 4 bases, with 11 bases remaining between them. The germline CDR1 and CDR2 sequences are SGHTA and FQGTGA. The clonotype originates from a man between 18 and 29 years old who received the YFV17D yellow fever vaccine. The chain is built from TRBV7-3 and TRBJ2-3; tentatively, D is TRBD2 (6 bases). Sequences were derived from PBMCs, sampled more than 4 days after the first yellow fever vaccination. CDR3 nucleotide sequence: TGTGCCAGCAGCTTCATGGCTAGCGCAGATACGCAGTATTTT. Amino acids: CASSFMASADTQYF.